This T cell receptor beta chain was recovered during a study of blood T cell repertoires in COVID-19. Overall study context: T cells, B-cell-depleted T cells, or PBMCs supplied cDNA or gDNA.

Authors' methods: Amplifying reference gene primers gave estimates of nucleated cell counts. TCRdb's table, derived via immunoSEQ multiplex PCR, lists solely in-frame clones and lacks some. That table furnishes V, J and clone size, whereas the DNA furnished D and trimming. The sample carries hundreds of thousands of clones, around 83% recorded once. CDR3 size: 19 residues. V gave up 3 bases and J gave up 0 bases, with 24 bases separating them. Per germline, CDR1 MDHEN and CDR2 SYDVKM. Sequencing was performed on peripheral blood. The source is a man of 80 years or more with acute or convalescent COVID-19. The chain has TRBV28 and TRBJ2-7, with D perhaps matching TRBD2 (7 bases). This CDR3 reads CASSFGRGGAGVVSYEQYF. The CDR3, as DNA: TGTGCCAGCAGTTTCGGTCGCGGGGGTGCAGGGGTCGTCTCCTACGAGCAGTACTTC.